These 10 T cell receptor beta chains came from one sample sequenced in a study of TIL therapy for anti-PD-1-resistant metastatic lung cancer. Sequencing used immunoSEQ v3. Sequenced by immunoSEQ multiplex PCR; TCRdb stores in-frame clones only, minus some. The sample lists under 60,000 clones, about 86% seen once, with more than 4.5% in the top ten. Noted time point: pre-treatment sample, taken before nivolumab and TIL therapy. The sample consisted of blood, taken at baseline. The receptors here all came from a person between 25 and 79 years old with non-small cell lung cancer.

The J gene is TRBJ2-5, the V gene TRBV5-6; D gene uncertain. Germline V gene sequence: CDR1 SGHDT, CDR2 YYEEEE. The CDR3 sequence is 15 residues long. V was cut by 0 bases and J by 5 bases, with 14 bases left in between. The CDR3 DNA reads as TGTGCCAGCAGCTTGGATACGGGTTTATGGGAGACCCAGTACTTC. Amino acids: CASSLDTGLWETQYF. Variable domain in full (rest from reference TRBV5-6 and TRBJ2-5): DAGVTQSPTHLIKTRGQQVTLRCSPKSGHDTVSWYQQALGQGPQFIFQYYEEEERQRGNFPDRFSGHQFPNYSSELNVNALLLGDSALYLCASSLDTGLWETQYFGPGTRLLVL.

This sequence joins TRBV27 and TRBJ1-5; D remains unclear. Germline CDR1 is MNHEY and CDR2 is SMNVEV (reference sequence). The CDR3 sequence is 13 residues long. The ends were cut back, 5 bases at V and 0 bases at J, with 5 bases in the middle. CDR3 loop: CASSEGSNQPQHF. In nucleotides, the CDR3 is TGTGCCAGCAGTGAGGGTAGCAATCAGCCCCAGCATTTT.

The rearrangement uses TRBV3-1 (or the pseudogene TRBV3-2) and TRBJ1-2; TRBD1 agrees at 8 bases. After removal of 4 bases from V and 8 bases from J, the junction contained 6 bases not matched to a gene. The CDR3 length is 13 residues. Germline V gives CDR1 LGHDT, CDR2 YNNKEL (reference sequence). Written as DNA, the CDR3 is TGTGCCAGCAGCCGCTACAGGGGGGAGGGCTACACCTTC. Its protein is CASSRYRGEGYTF.

CDR3 in amino acids: CAWSRSNEKLFF. In DNA, the CDR3 is TGTGCCTGGAGCAGGAGTAATGAAAAACTGTTTTTT. The J gene is TRBJ1-4, the V gene TRBV30; D gene unclear. CDR1 and CDR2 from the germline V gene are GTSNPN and SVGIG (reference sequence). The CDR3 covers 12 residues. V was trimmed by 3 bases and J by 4 bases, leaving 6 bases between them.

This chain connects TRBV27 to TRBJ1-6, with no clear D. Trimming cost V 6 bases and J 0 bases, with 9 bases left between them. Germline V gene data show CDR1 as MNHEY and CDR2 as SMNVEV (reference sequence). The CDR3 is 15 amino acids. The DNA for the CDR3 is TGTGCCAGCAGGGAACTAAACTCCTATAATTCACCCCTCCACTTT. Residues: CASRELNSYNSPLHF.

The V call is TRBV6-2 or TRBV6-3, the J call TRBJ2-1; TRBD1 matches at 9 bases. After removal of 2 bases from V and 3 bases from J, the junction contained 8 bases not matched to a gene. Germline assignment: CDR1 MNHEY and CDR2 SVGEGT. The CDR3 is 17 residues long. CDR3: CASSYGGQGSLYNEQFF. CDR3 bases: TGTGCCAGCAGTTACGGGGGACAGGGCTCCCTCTACAATGAGCAGTTCTTC.

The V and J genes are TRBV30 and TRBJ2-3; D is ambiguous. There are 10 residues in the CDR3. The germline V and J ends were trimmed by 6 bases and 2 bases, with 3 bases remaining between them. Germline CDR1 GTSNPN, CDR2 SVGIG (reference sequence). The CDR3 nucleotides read TGTGCCTGCTCCACAGATACGCAGTATTTT. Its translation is CACSTDTQYF.

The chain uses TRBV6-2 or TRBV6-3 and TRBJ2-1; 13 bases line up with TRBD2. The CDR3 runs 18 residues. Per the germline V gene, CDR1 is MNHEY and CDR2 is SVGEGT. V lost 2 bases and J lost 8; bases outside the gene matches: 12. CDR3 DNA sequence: TGTGCCAGCAGTTACCCAAATCCCGGGACTAGCGGGAACTATGAGCAGTTCTTC. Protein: CASSYPNPGTSGNYEQFF.

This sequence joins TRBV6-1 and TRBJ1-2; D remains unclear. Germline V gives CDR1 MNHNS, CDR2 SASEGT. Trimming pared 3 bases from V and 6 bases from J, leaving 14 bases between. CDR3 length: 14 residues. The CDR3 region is CASSEMRGENGYTF. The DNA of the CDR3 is TGTGCCAGCAGTGAGATGAGAGGAGAGAATGGCTACACCTTC.

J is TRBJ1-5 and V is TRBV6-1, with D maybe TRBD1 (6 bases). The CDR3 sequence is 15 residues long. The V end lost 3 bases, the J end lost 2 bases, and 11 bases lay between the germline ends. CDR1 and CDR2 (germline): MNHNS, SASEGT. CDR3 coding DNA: TGTGCCAGCAGTGACAGGGGTTGGGGCAATCAGCCCCAGCATTTT. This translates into CASSDRGWGNQPQHF.